One T cell receptor (beta chain) is described in this entry. Its target is unknown. The data were obtained in a study of early T cells in non-severe SARS-CoV-2 infection. Looking at the study overall: With bulk RNA from unsorted whole blood as input, sequencing yielded unpaired chains. Study outcomes and limitations: Database matching using VDJdb favored anti-spike CD8 responses, with private and CD4 specificities left missing.

As part of library construction, unique molecular identifiers were attached to individual cDNA molecules. From the 5' RACE reads, TCRdb called clonotypes with MiXCR, one entry per CDR3 protein. This table has approximately 30,000 distinct CDR3 sequences, around 4.4% appearing once. CDR3 size: 15 residues. The germline V gene encodes CDR1 DFQATT and CDR2 SNEGSKA (reference sequence). Deletions cut 0 bases from V and 3 bases from J, with 13 bases between. V and J are TRBV20-1 and TRBJ2-3, with D maybe TRBD1 (6 bases). Sequencing was done on a sample of whole blood. The origin of this receptor is an adult who was a healthcare worker with PCR-confirmed SARS-CoV-2 infection or an uninfected control (not recorded which). The CDR3, as DNA: TGCAGTGCTAGAGATTTAGGCAGGGGAACAGATACGCAGTATTTT. It yields the protein CSARDLGRGTDTQYF.